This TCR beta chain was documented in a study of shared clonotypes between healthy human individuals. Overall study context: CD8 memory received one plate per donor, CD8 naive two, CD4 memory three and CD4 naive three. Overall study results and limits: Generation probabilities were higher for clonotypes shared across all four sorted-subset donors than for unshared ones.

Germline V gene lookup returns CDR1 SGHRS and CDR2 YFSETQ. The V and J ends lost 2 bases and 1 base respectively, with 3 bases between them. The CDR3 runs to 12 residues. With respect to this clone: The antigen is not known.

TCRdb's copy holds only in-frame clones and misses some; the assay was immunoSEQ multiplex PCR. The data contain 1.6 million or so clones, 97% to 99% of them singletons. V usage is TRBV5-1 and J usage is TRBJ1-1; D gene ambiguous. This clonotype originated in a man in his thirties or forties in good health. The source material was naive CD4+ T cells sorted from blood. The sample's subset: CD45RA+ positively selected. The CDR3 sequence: CASSFENTEAFF. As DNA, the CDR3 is TGCGCCAGCAGCTTCGAGAACACTGAAGCTTTCTTT. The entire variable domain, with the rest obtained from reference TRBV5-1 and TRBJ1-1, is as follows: KAGVTQTPRYLIKTRGQQVTLSCSPISGHRSVSWYQQTPGQGLQFLFEYFSETQRNKGNFPGRFSGRQFSNSRSEMNVSTLELGDSALYLCASSFENTEAFFGQGTRLTVV.